This T cell receptor beta chain was sequenced for a study of T cells after yellow fever vaccination. V lost 2 bases, J lost 2 bases, and 10 bases lay in between. Germline loops: CDR1 KGHSH, CDR2 LQKENI. The CDR3 extends over 14 amino acids. TCRdb called the 5' RACE reads again in MiXCR, with one record for every CDR3 protein. The sample consists of hundreds of thousands of distinct CDR3 sequences, roughly a sixth of them appearing once. The sample here was PBMCs, taken before the yellow fever booster vaccination. V usage is TRBV18 and J usage is TRBJ2-7; D may be TRBD2 (5 bases). The receptor was derived from a young man who received the YFV17D yellow fever vaccine. The CDR3 is CASSPIHGAYEQYF. CDR3 sequence (DNA): TGTGCCAGCTCACCAATCCACGGGGCCTACGAGCAGTACTTC.